Presented here are 17 T cell receptor beta chains from one specimen sequenced in a study of blood T cell repertoires in COVID-19. Data came from immunoSEQ multiplex PCR; TCRdb stores just in-frame clones and leaves some out. Of about 71,000 clones in the sample, around 90% are singletons; the top ten hold roughly 0.78%. Sequencing was performed on peripheral blood. The origin of the receptors is an elderly woman with acute or convalescent COVID-19.

The gene calls are TRBV7-9 and TRBJ1-1; tentatively, D is TRBD1 (6 bases). The CDR3 loop spans 15 amino acids. Trimming left V 5 bases short and J 2 bases short, with 15 bases between. In germline, CDR1 is SEHNR, CDR2 FQNEAQ (reference sequence). CDR3 bases: TGTGCCAGCAGCGCGCCGACAGGCGTAAACACTGAAGCTTTCTTT. This translates into CASSAPTGVNTEAFF.

The V and J genes are TRBV19 and TRBJ1-4, with D tentatively TRBD1 (5 bases). Trimming shortened V by 3 bases and J by 7 bases, and 15 bases separated the two germline ends. The V gene's germline CDR1 is LNHDA and CDR2 SQIVND (reference sequence). The CDR3 extends over 15 amino acids. CDR3 residues: CASSMTDLWAEKLFF. The CDR3 nucleotides are TGTGCCAGTAGTATGACAGACCTTTGGGCTGAAAAACTGTTTTTT.

V usage is TRBV19 and J usage is TRBJ1-2, with 9 bases fitting TRBD1. The germline gives CDR1 LNHDA, CDR2 SQIVND (reference sequence). The CDR3 is made up of 14 amino acids. V shed 5 bases, J shed 5 bases, and the junction held 6 bases outside the gene matches. As DNA, the CDR3 is TGTGCCAGTAGTGAGGACAGGGGAAATTATGGCTACACCTTC. Protein: CASSEDRGNYGYTF.

By its share, this clone is medium-sized. The CDR3 spells CSWTGKDQETQYF. The CDR3 DNA reads as TGCAGCTGGACAGGGAAGGACCAAGAGACCCAGTACTTC. V and J are TRBV29-1 and TRBJ2-5, with TRBD1 matching over 8 bases. This CDR3 has 13 amino acids. The V gene end was trimmed by 8 bases and the J gene end by 0 bases; junction bases not matched to a gene: 5. Germline V gene data show CDR1 as SQVTM and CDR2 as ANQGSEA.

The chain combines TRBV6-4 with TRBJ2-1, with 13 nucleotides matching TRBD2. The V gene's germline CDR1 is MRHNA and CDR2 SNTAGT. The CDR3 is 15 amino acids. With V trimmed by 2 bases and J by 8 bases, 3 bases remained unmatched. The CDR3 nucleotides are TGTGCCAGCAGTGACGGACTAGCGGGAGTAGATGAGCAGTTCTTC. This encodes CASSDGLAGVDEQFF.

Written as DNA, the CDR3 is TGTGCCAGCATCACCTATTCGGGACTAGTCACTTGCGGGGAGCTGTTTTTT. This encodes CASITYSGLVTCGELFF. The chain combines TRBV6-4 with TRBJ2-2; 8 bases align to TRBD2. V shed 7 bases, J shed 7 bases, and the junction held 17 bases outside the gene matches. This CDR3 is 17 amino acids long. The germline gives CDR1 MRHNA, CDR2 SNTAGT.

This clone was seen a single time. V gene TRBV4-3 combines with J gene TRBJ1-5, with TRBD1 as a possible D gene (5 bases). V was trimmed by 0 bases and J by 7 bases, leaving 13 bases between them. The CDR3 is 15 residues long. Germline V gene sequence: CDR1 LGHNA, CDR2 YSLEER. The CDR3 DNA reads TGCGCCAGCAGCCAAGAGGGTAGGGGTTTCCAGCCCCAGCATTTT. Translating gives CASSQEGRGFQPQHF.

The chain is built from TRBV18 and TRBJ2-7, with TRBD1 matching 9 bases. The V segment lost 2 bases and the J segment 5 bases; nucleotides outside the gene matches: 7. The CDR3 has 15 residues. The germline CDR1 and CDR2 sequences are KGHSH and LQKENI. The CDR3 is CASSPKTGGVHEQYF. CDR3 coding DNA: TGTGCCAGCTCACCAAAAACAGGGGGCGTCCACGAGCAGTACTTC.

This chain joins TRBV4-1 and TRBJ2-1; 7 bases match TRBD2. The germline gives CDR1 MGHRA, CDR2 YSYEKL. The CDR3 contains 15 residues. Trimming took 0 bases from V and 9 from J; bases not matched to a gene: 8. The CDR3 sequence: CASSQDRVRGSEQFF. The CDR3 DNA follows: TGCGCCAGCAGCCAAGATCGAGTGCGGGGGAGTGAGCAGTTCTTC.

The chain joins TRBV10-2 to TRBJ2-1, with a possible D match to TRBD2 (6 bases). This CDR3 has 16 residues. With 3 bases removed from V and 2 bases from J, the gap between germline ends came to 14 bases. Germline CDR1 WSHSY, CDR2 SAAADI. CDR3 loop: CASSDPGAPPYNEQFF. CDR3 DNA: TGCGCCAGCAGTGACCCGGGAGCTCCACCCTACAATGAGCAGTTCTTC.

The CDR3 loop reads CATSREAGASYEQYF. The CDR3 DNA reads as TGTGCCACCAGCAGAGAAGCGGGGGCATCCTACGAGCAGTACTTC. This chain uses TRBV15 with TRBJ2-7; 8 nucleotides line up with TRBD2. The ends lost 0 bases at V and 1 base at J; junction bases unmatched: 2. Germline V gene data show CDR1 as LNHNV and CDR2 as YYDKDF (reference sequence). This CDR3 region has 15 residues. Full variable domain (missing parts from reference TRBV15 and TRBJ2-7): DAMVIQNPRYQVTQFGKPVTLSCSQTLNHNVMYWYQQKSSQAPKLLFHYYDKDFNNEADTPDNFQSRRPNTSFCFLDIRSPGLGDTAMYLCATSREAGASYEQYFGPGTRLTVT.

This chain links TRBV6-4 with TRBJ1-1; the match to TRBD1 covers 9 bases. The CDR3 extends over 16 amino acids. Germline CDR1 and CDR2: MRHNA and SNTAGT. V was pared by 6 bases and J by 6 bases, with 14 bases of the junction left unmatched. The CDR3 region has the DNA TGTGCCAGCAGACCGGGACAGGGATCTAGTCAGTCTGAAGCTTTCTTT. It specifies CASRPGQGSSQSEAFF.

The chain carries TRBV7-2 and TRBJ2-5; 8 bases align to TRBD1. This CDR3 region has 15 residues. J was trimmed by 5 bases and V by 5 bases; bases with no gene match: 10. Germline CDR1 SGHTA, CDR2 FQGNSA. The CDR3 is CASSNGQGLAETQYF. In DNA form, the CDR3 reads TGTGCCAGCAGCAATGGACAGGGTTTAGCGGAGACCCAGTACTTC.

This clone was detected once. V gene TRBV2 combines with J gene TRBJ1-2; D uncertain. CDR3 size: 13 residues. V was shortened by 3 bases and J by 0 bases, with 5 bases between the two germline ends. CDR1 is SNHLY, CDR2 FYNNEI, per germline. The CDR3 sequence is CASSDGTNYGYTF. CDR3 nucleotides: TGTGCCAGCAGTGACGGGACTAACTATGGCTACACCTTC.

The chain couples TRBV7-8 to TRBJ1-3; tentative D call: TRBD1 (5 bases). The CDR3 has 15 amino acids. Between the trimmed V and J ends, which lost 1 base and 1 base, there was a span of 8 bases. CDR1 SGHVS and CDR2 FQNEAQ come from the germline V gene. DNA of the CDR3: TGTGCCAGCAGCTTAGACCCAGGGTCTGGAAACACCATATATTTT. Amino acid sequence: CASSLDPGSGNTIYF.

The CDR3 DNA reads TGTGCCAGCAGCCTTCTAGCGGAAACCCTAGCCAAAAACATTCAGTACTTC. Its protein is CASSLLAETLAKNIQYF. The chain combines TRBV4-2 with TRBJ2-4; 7 positions match TRBD2. V dropped 4 bases and J dropped 0; count of bases not matched to a gene: 9. There are 17 residues in the CDR3. Germline V CDR1 and CDR2: LGHNA, YNFKEQ.

The chain uses TRBV27 and TRBJ2-1, with 7 bases that match TRBD1. Germline lookup yields CDR1 MNHEY and CDR2 SMNVEV (reference sequence). This CDR3 has 16 residues. The J segment lost 0 bases and the V segment lost 4 bases, leaving 6 bases of the junction unmatched. This CDR3 reads CASSSGGPDSYNEQFF. The CDR3 DNA sequence: TGTGCCAGCAGTTCAGGGGGACCTGACTCCTACAATGAGCAGTTCTTC.